This T cell receptor (beta chain) was found in a study of cytomegalovirus exposure and HLA in healthy donors (dated by TCRdb to about 2017). For context, the study as a whole: A later analysis indicated that the 130 or so validation repertoires were generated on the platform also employed for the 700 or so repertoires of the first cohort. The study aimed to test whether cataloging public T cell receptors could reveal signatures of past pathogen exposure. A separate validation cohort of over 95 different subjects was used in addition to the 666-subject first cohort. To predict cytomegalovirus infection status, the study brought together high-throughput TCR immunosequencing, statistical association of individual TCRs with disease status, and machine learning. Results the study describes overall, beyond this receptor: While some public TCRs were present in many individuals, most TCR sequences turned up only very rarely across donors. A later analysis lacked HLA typing for the validation cohort, so it scored co-occurrence in that cohort across all 110 or so repertoires. In vitro tests confirmed that a few of the cytomegalovirus-associated TCR beta chains recognize cytomegalovirus antigens. Cytomegalovirus status was reported to be diagnosed by the classifier with high specificity and sensitivity in both the original and validation cohorts. The study listed approximately 150 TCR beta chains as associated with cytomegalovirus. Of the cluster scores, 90% to 95% were above 0 in a later analysis, which found that TCRs clustered in the first cohort also tended to co-occur in the roughly 130 validation repertoires. It was suggested by the authors that the approach could potentially be generalized to other disease states and immunological phenotypes.

Separate from the roughly 630-subject first cohort, the validation cohort of over 90 subjects was the group to which the donors belonged. The germline V gene provides CDR1 SQVTM and CDR2 ANQGSEA. Inclusive of the bounding cysteine and phenylalanine, the CDR3 is 17 residues long. Only CDR3 DNA remains: 51 bases, in frame from the first base. V drops 3 bases and J drops 6 bases, leaving 25 bases in between. Libraries were built with the immunoSEQ multiplex PCR assay. The authors processed their data as follows. A statistical classification framework was built for diagnosing cytomegalovirus status from the catalog of TCR beta chain sequences. TCRdb's version of the immuneACCESS table is confined to in-frame rearrangements and falls short of the full clone set. An unresolved V gene accounts for under half of the shortfall where checked; the remainder is of unknown origin. V and J calls and clone size come straight from that table; D and trimming were deduced from the DNA. Present in this sample are over 200,000 clones, roughly 88% of which were seen just once. Clones ranked in the top ten supply 2.9% of the sample.

A remark on this clone: Its antigen remains undetermined. No much larger clonotype is one base removed from it; base qualities were not supplied.

The sequence was obtained from a woman between 18 and 30 years old in good health and CMV-seronegative. The specimen sequenced was PBMCs. The sequence joins TRBV29-1 to TRBJ2-3; the best D guess is TRBD2, with 5 bases matching. Here the CDR3 is given as CSVESWERKGHGDTQYF. Here is the DNA: TGCAGCGTTGAGTCTTGGGAGCGGAAAGGCCATGGTGATACGCAGTATTTT.